This is a list of T cell receptor beta chains from one sample in a study of T cell responses to AZD1222 COVID-19 vaccine. Libraries were prepared by immunoSEQ multiplex PCR; TCRdb keeps only in-frame clonotypes and omits some of them. Here the sample spans about 140,000 clones, about 86% being singletons. The sample here was peripheral blood, taken on day 0 of AZD1222 vaccination. These receptors were obtained from an adult in good health. Each CDR3 is given with its conserved first and last residue. A D gene is named only where the DNA matches it firmly. Expanded clones are given a class, and other clones once, few, many or no size at all.

size,J,D,V,DNA,CDR3
NA,TRBJ1-3,TRBD1,TRBV7-9,TGTGCCAGCACCGTTGGGGACAGGGGGCAAGGAAACACCATATATTTT,CASTVGDRGQGNTIYF
NA,TRBJ2-7,NA,TRBV28,TGTGCCAGCAATTCGGACGTAAAGGGCTACGAGCAGTACTTC,CASNSDVKGYEQYF
NA,TRBJ1-1,NA,TRBV5-1,TGCGCCAGCAGCGCCTACCAGGGGAACACTGAAGCTTTCTTT,CASSAYQGNTEAFF
NA,TRBJ2-7,TRBD1,TRBV5-1,TGCGCCAGCAGCTTTACAGGGGGCGTCGAGCAGTACTTC,CASSFTGGVEQYF
NA,TRBJ1-2,NA,TRBV9,TGTGCCAGCAGCGGACTCAGAGGGGGGTCGGAAGGCTACACCTTC,CASSGLRGGSEGYTF
NA,TRBJ1-5,NA,TRBV30,TGTGCCTGGAGTGATGGGGTTGATCAGCCCCAGCATTTT,CAWSDGVDQPQHF
NA,TRBJ1-3,NA,TRBV28,TGTGCCAGCAGTTTGTCGGGGGAACCTGGGGGAAACACCATATATTTT,CASSLSGEPGGNTIYF
NA,TRBJ1-3,TRBD1,TRBV4-1,TGCGCCAGCAGCCAACAACAGGGGAGAGGAAACACCATATATTTT,CASSQQQGRGNTIYF
NA,TRBJ2-1,NA,TRBV10-3,TGTGCCATCAGTGAGTCGGTCTCTGTTGCTGAGCAGTTCTTC,CAISESVSVAEQFF
NA,TRBJ1-2,NA,TRBV7-2,TGTGCCAGTACGACAGGCGGCTTCTATGGCTACACCTTC,CASTTGGFYGYTF
NA,TRBJ2-7,TRBD1,TRBV28,TGTGCCAGCAGAAAACAGGGGACAAGCTACGAGCAGTACTTC,CASRKQGTSYEQYF
NA,TRBJ2-3,NA,TRBV4-3,TGCGCCAGCAGCCAAGGGGGAAGGGGGGTGGAGACTAGCACAGATACGCAGTATTTT,CASSQGGRGVETSTDTQYF
once,TRBJ2-2,NA,TRBV4-3,TGCGCCAGCAGCCAAGATGGCACCGGGGAGCTGTTTTTT,CASSQDGTGELFF
once,TRBJ1-1,NA,TRBV2,TGTGCCAGCACCCTACAGGGAGGCACTGAAGCTTTCTTT,CASTLQGGTEAFF
NA,TRBJ1-4,TRBD1,TRBV11-2,TGTGCCAGCAGGGTACAGGGGAGTGAAAAACTGTTTTTT,CASRVQGSEKLFF
NA,TRBJ2-7,NA,TRBV5-1,TGCGCCAGCAGCTCAACCGGATTAGGTTCCTACGAGCAGTACTTC,CASSSTGLGSYEQYF
NA,TRBJ2-2,TRBD1,TRBV5-4,TGTGCCAGCAGCCCTAGACAGGGAAACGGGGAGCTGTTTTTT,CASSPRQGNGELFF
NA,TRBJ1-3,NA,TRBV9,TGTGCCAGCAGCGTAGACAGCATAAGCTCTGGAAACACCATATATTTT,CASSVDSISSGNTIYF
NA,TRBJ1-5,NA,TRBV14,TGTGCCAGCAGCCAAGATTCCCAGCCCCAGCATTTT,CASSQDSQPQHF
NA,TRBJ1-1,TRBD1,TRBV6-5,TGTGCCAGCAGCCGTGCCGGGACAGGGAGTACTGAAGCTTTCTTT,CASSRAGTGSTEAFF